This T cell receptor beta chain was profiled in a study of breast tumors, draining lymph nodes, adjacent tissues. The CDR3 totals 16 residues. The V and J ends lost 1 base and 5 bases, in that order; junction bases with no gene match: 8. Germline V gene sequence: CDR1 DFQATT, CDR2 SNEGSKA (reference sequence). This clonotype was counted at least ten times. Its cognate antigen is unknown. TCRdb independently ran MiXCR on the multiplex PCR reads; one entry per CDR3 protein. The sample has about 300,000 distinct CDR3 sequences; about 30% are singletons. General observations from the study: The data were judged consistent with most tumor T cells coming from lymph node and expanding in tumor. Tumor T cell lymph node origin was a supported hypothesis, not proven. Tumors had less TCR diversity than lymph nodes, more than nontumor tissue.

Samples came from axillary lymph nodes draining the breast cancer. The V gene is TRBV20-1, the J gene TRBJ1-5; 10 nucleotides align to TRBD1. This clonotype was obtained from a female donor with breast cancer. Some clones in this sample may be carry-over from other donors' samples. The material sequenced was axillary lymph node tissue. CDR3 bases: TGCAGTGCTAGAGGAATAGTAGGGACAGGGGATCAGCCCCAGCATTTT. This encodes CSARGIVGTGDQPQHF.